What follows is one T cell receptor (beta chain) and its context. Antigen specificity is unknown. This sample was included in a study of identical twins. TCRdb called the 5' RACE reads again in MiXCR, with one record for every CDR3 protein. The sample yields hundreds of thousands of distinct CDR3 sequences, approximately 21% seen once. Germline lookup yields CDR1 SEHNR and CDR2 FQNEAQ (reference sequence). With 0 bases clipped from V and 5 bases from J, the junction kept 4 bases outside the gene matches. The CDR3 loop spans 15 amino acids. Regarding the study as a whole: Among beta out-of-frame sequences, excess sharing between twins appeared weaker.

The data also belong to a second study, concerning T cells expressing NK-cell markers. From that report: Questions lingered over whether expanded NKG2C+ T cell clones were HCMV-specific.

The genes are TRBV7-9 and TRBJ2-7; 10 positions agree with TRBD2. This TCR derives from a woman aged 18-29 years in good health. Sequences were obtained from PBMCs. The CDR3 reads CASSLALAGGNEQYF. For the CDR3, the DNA is TGTGCCAGCAGCTTAGCATTAGCGGGAGGTAACGAGCAGTACTTC. Using reference TRBV7-9 and TRBJ2-7 for the parts outside the CDR3, the full variable domain is DTGVSQNPRHKITKRGQNVTFRCDPISEHNRLYWYRQTLGQGPEFLTYFQNEAQLEKSRLLSDRFSAERPKGSFSTLEIQRTEQGDSAMYLCASSLALAGGNEQYFGPGTRLTVT.